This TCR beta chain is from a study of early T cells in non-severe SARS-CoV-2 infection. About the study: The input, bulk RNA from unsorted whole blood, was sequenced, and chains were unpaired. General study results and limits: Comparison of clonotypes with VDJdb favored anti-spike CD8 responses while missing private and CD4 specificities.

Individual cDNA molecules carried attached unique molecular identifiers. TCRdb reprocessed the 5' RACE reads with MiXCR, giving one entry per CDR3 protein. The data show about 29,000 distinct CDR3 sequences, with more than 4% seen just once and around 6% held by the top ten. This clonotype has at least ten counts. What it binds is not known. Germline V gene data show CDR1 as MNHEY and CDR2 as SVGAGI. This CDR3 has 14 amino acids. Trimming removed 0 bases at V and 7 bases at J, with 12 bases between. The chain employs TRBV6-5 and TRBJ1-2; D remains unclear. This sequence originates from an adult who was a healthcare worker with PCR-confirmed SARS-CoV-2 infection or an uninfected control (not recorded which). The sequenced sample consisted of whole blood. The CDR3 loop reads CASSYSGGRVGYTF. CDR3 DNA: TGTGCCAGCAGTTACTCTGGAGGCCGGGTTGGCTACACCTTC.